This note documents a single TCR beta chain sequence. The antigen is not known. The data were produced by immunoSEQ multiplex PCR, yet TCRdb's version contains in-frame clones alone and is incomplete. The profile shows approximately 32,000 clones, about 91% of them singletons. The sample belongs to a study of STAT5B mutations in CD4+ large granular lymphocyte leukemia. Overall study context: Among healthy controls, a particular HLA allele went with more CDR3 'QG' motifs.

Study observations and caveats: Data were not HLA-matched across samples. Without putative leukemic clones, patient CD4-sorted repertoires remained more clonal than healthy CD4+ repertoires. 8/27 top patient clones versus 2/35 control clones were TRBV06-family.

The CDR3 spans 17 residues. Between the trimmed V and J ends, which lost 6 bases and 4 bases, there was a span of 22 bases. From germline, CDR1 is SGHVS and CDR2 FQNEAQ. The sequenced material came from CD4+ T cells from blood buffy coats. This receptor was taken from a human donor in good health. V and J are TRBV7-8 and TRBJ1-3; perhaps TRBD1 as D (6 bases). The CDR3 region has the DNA TGTGCCAGCAGTTTTTACACAGGGCCCAGTTTCGGAAACACCATATATTTT. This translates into CASSFYTGPSFGNTIYF.